The sequence of this T cell receptor beta chain was determined in a study of T cell repertoires in aging, cancer and after chemotherapy. About the research overall: Some 9.4 million TCR reads made up the full dataset. Study results and limitations: In each cancer cohort, median generation probability increased across chemotherapy, suggesting thymic output rebounded. In cancer patients, declining TCR diversity with age involved lost richness and lost evenness. Untreated cancer patients had significantly lower blood TCR diversity than age-matched healthy donors.

Multiplex touch-down PCR with TRB-A/B primers amplified rearranged V-D-J TRB sequences. TCRdb recomputed calls from the multiplex PCR reads with MiXCR, one row per CDR3 protein. In the table there are around 10,000 distinct CDR3 sequences, 38% of which are singletons. Per germline, CDR1 LNHDA and CDR2 SQIVND (reference sequence). The CDR3 has 13 amino acids. V lost 6 bases, J lost 3 bases, and 11 bases lay in between. Amplification of TCR beta used genomic DNA extracted from peripheral blood. In this sample, this clonotype turned up a few times. Its antigen is not known. V usage is TRBV19 and J usage is TRBJ1-2, with unresolved D. The sequenced sample was blood. The clonotype comes from a human donor in good health. The CDR3 loop reads CASRTMTYYGYTF. The CDR3 DNA is TGTGCCAGTAGAACTATGACCTACTATGGCTACACCTTC. The entire variable domain, with the rest obtained from reference TRBV19 and TRBJ1-2, is as follows: DGGITQSPKYLFRKEGQNVTLSCEQNLNHDAMYWYRQDPGQGLRLIYYSQIVNDFQKGDIAEGYSVSREKKESFPLTVTSAQKNPTAFYLCASRTMTYYGYTFGSGTRLTVV.